This T cell receptor (beta chain) is drawn from a study of beta chain features in type 1 diabetes. From germline, CDR1 is ENHRY and CDR2 SYGVKD. This CDR3 is 13 amino acids long. Trimming shortened V by 0 bases and J by 3 bases, and 5 bases separated the two germline ends. This clone has a handful of counts. Reverse transcription of all isolated RNA meant that expressed TCRB transcripts were sequenced. The table came from immunoSEQ multiplex PCR; TCRdb's copy has only in-frame clones and leaves some out. The top ten hold approximately 6.7% of the sample, which has about 320,000 clones, approximately 14% seen once.

This chain connects TRBV10-3 to TRBJ1-2; weak D call: TRBD1 (5 bases). The sequenced material came from central memory CD4+ T cells from blood. The sequence was collected from a man aged 25-40 years in good health. CDR3 in DNA: TGTGCCATCAGTGAGTCAGGGGACTATGGCTACACCTTC. Translating gives CAISESGDYGYTF.